These T cell receptor beta chains were read from a single sample in a study of cytomegalovirus exposure and HLA in healthy donors. Only in-frame clones appear in the TCRdb table, and some are missing; sequencing was by immunoSEQ multiplex PCR. The sample carries fewer than 200,000 clones, around 75% recorded once. The source material was PBMCs. The receptors originated from a woman in her thirties in good health and CMV-seronegative. CDR3s include the opening cysteine and the closing phenylalanine or tryptophan. Fields, in order: D gene, V gene, clone size, J gene, CDR3 protein, CDR3 DNA. The D gene is left open where the match is weak. For some rows the clone size is stated as once, few or many, or as a class when expanded; others skip it.

D: .
V: TRBV7-2
size: once
J: TRBJ2-7
CDR3: CASSYSSYEQYF
DNA: TGTGCCAGCAGCTATAGCTCCTACGAGCAGTACTTC

D: .
V: TRBV19
size: .
J: TRBJ1-4
CDR3: CASSIGLTNEKLFF
DNA: TGTGCCAGTAGTATCGGTTTGACTAATGAAAAACTGTTTTTT

D: TRBD2
V: TRBV27
size: .
J: TRBJ2-7
CDR3: CASSLWGSGRSPYEQYF
DNA: TGTGCCAGCAGTTTGTGGGGCAGCGGGAGATCTCCCTACGAGCAGTACTTC

D: TRBD2
V: TRBV5-4
size: .
J: TRBJ2-7
CDR3: CASSKAGALYEQYF
DNA: TGTGCCAGCAGTAAAGCGGGAGCCCTCTACGAGCAGTACTTC

D: .
V: TRBV7-3
size: few
J: TRBJ2-7
CDR3: CASSLNPTTAPYEQYF
DNA: TGTGCCAGCAGCTTAAACCCCACGACAGCTCCCTACGAGCAGTACTTC

D: .
V: TRBV5-6
size: once
J: TRBJ1-2
CDR3: CASSLDWGYTF
DNA: TGTGCCAGCAGCTTGGACTGGGGCTACACCTTC

D: TRBD1
V: TRBV4-1
size: .
J: TRBJ2-7
CDR3: CASSPNGQVSYEQYF
DNA: TGCGCCAGCAGCCCGAACGGACAGGTCTCCTACGAGCAGTACTTC

D: .
V: TRBV4-2
size: .
J: TRBJ2-7
CDR3: CASSQGIGVLPHEQYF
DNA: TGTGCCAGCAGCCAAGGTATTGGAGTTCTTCCCCACGAGCAGTACTTC

D: .
V: TRBV2
size: .
J: TRBJ2-7
CDR3: CASSKDLGRVSSEQYF
DNA: TGCGCCAGCAGTAAAGACTTGGGCAGGGTATCGTCCGAGCAGTACTTC

D: TRBD2
V: TRBV19
size: .
J: TRBJ2-1
CDR3: CASSSHGTSGRANEQFF
DNA: TGTGCCAGTAGTAGCCATGGGACTAGCGGGAGGGCAAATGAGCAGTTCTTC

D: .
V: TRBV7-2
size: few
J: TRBJ2-7
CDR3: CASSLAGGSEQYF
DNA: TGTGCCAGCAGCTTAGCGGGGGGATCCGAGCAGTACTTC

D: TRBD2
V: TRBV9
size: .
J: TRBJ2-1
CDR3: CASSVELAGTHNEQFF
DNA: TGTGCCAGCAGCGTGGAACTAGCGGGAACACACAATGAGCAGTTCTTC

D: .
V: TRBV18
size: .
J: TRBJ1-1
CDR3: CASSPPRKNTEAFF
DNA: TGTGCCAGCTCACCACCCAGAAAGAACACTGAAGCTTTCTTT

D: TRBD1
V: TRBV7-9
size: .
J: TRBJ2-1
CDR3: CASSLRDRDRSEQFF
DNA: TGTGCCAGCAGCCTCCGGGACAGGGATCGGAGTGAGCAGTTCTTC

D: .
V: TRBV19
size: .
J: TRBJ1-1
CDR3: CASSKDSLNTEAFF
DNA: TGTGCCAGTAGTAAGGACTCCTTGAACACTGAAGCTTTCTTT

D: TRBD2
V: TRBV27
size: once
J: TRBJ2-1
CDR3: CASVGGEGNNEQFF
DNA: TGTGCCAGCGTTGGGGGGGAAGGGAACAATGAGCAGTTCTTC

D: .
V: TRBV15
size: .
J: TRBJ1-1
CDR3: CATSPRGGWNTEAFF
DNA: TGTGCCACCAGCCCAAGAGGGGGATGGAACACTGAAGCTTTCTTT

D: .
V: TRBV2
size: few
J: TRBJ2-3
CDR3: CASSLTDTQYF
DNA: TGTGCCAGCAGCCTCACAGATACGCAGTATTTT

D: .
V: TRBV6-5
size: .
J: TRBJ2-3
CDR3: CASSYSVLADTQYF
DNA: TGTGCCAGCAGTTACTCCGTCCTAGCAGATACGCAGTATTTT

D: .
V: TRBV2
size: few
J: TRBJ1-2
CDR3: CASSASGEGLQRTF
DNA: TGTGCCAGCAGTGCGTCTGGGGAGGGCCTGCAACGGACCTTC

D: .
V: TRBV9
size: few
J: TRBJ1-2
CDR3: CASSVANYGYTF
DNA: TGTGCCAGCAGCGTAGCAAACTATGGCTACACCTTC

D: .
V: TRBV29-1
size: once
J: TRBJ1-2
CDR3: CSVEVHPGSHGYTF
DNA: TGCAGCGTTGAGGTTCATCCAGGGTCTCATGGCTACACCTTC

D: .
V: TRBV11-2
size: .
J: TRBJ1-6
CDR3: CASSHAGVLNSPLHF
DNA: TGTGCCAGCAGTCACGCGGGGGTCCTTAATTCACCCCTCCACTTT

D: TRBD2
V: TRBV4-3
size: .
J: TRBJ2-2
CDR3: CASSQLRGGNTGELFF
DNA: TGCGCCAGCAGCCAATTGCGGGGGGGCAACACCGGGGAGCTGTTTTTT

D: TRBD1
V: TRBV6-1
size: few
J: TRBJ2-7
CDR3: CASSEVLVTGGYEQYF
DNA: TGTGCCAGCAGTGAAGTCTTGGTGACAGGGGGCTACGAGCAGTACTTC

D: .
V: TRBV4-1
size: .
J: TRBJ1-2
CDR3: CASSQDPGANYGYTF
DNA: TGCGCCAGCAGCCAAGACCCAGGGGCTAACTATGGCTACACCTTC